The rows below give T cell receptor beta chains drawn from one sample of a study of T-cell reconstitution after alpha-beta-depleted transplantation in children. TCRdb fed the PCR reads into MiXCR, producing one record per CDR3 protein. The table has more than 400,000 distinct CDR3 sequences, 9.5% to 12% seen once; the top ten hold 11% to 15%. The source was PBMCs, mostly from graft donor cells, collected 180 days after TCRalphabeta/CD19-depleted stem cell transplant. The receptors here all came from a female patient between 2 and 15 years old who had a stem cell transplant for aplastic anemia, so the T cells may come from the graft donor. Both conserved end residues are part of each CDR3. D genes are given only for firm matches. Some rows mark clone size as missing; the rest say once, few, many or name a class of expanded clone.

length	size	D	V	J	CDR3	DNA
16	NA	NA	TRBV5-8	TRBJ1-3	CASSLLSGVSGNTIYF	TGTGCCAGCAGCCTACTGAGTGGGGTCTCTGGAAACACCATATATTTT
16	few	NA	TRBV10-3	TRBJ2-2	CAISELENIPTGELFF	TGTGCCATCAGTGAGTTGGAGAACATCCCTACCGGGGAGCTGTTTTTT
16	NA	NA	TRBV19	TRBJ2-6	CASTPRADSGANVLTF	TGTGCCAGTACTCCTAGAGCGGACTCTGGGGCCAACGTCCTGACTTTC
13	NA	NA	TRBV20-1	TRBJ2-5	CSARWVGRETQYF	TGCAGTGCCCGTTGGGTGGGGAGAGAGACCCAGTACTTC
16	NA	NA	TRBV7-2	TRBJ2-5	CASSLGIGGAQETQYF	TGTGCCAGCAGCTTAGGAATTGGAGGGGCCCAAGAGACCCAGTACTTC
14	NA	NA	TRBV7-2	TRBJ2-2	CASRTGTPTGELFF	TGTGCCAGCAGGACCGGGACCCCTACCGGGGAGCTGTTTTTT
17	NA	TRBD2	TRBV12-3/TRBV12-4	TRBJ2-5	CASCCGGLAGYQETQYF	TGTGCCAGCTGCTGTGGGGGGCTAGCGGGATACCAAGAGACCCAGTACTTC
13	NA	NA	TRBV6-2/TRBV6-3	TRBJ1-5	CASRLRVAQPQHF	TGTGCCAGCAGACTCAGGGTGGCCCAGCCCCAGCATTTT
16	few	NA	TRBV6-2/TRBV6-3	TRBJ2-1	CASSRTGPGGRYEQFF	TGTGCCAGCAGCCGCACCGGACCGGGGGGCCGCTATGAGCAGTTCTTC
11	many	TRBD1	TRBV29-1	TRBJ2-7	CSVWTGSAKYF	TGCAGCGTTTGGACAGGGTCTGCGAAGTACTTC
15	NA	NA	TRBV15	TRBJ1-4	CATSRVYDQRQKLFF	TGTGCCACCAGCAGAGTCTATGACCAACGGCAAAAACTGTTTTTT
16	NA	TRBD1	TRBV12-3/TRBV12-4	TRBJ2-2	CASSLRDRRITGELFF	TGTGCCAGCAGTTTGCGGGACAGGAGAATCACCGGGGAGCTGTTTTTT
15	few	NA	TRBV6-5	TRBJ1-4	CASSYSRQGREKLFF	TGTGCCAGCAGTTACTCGAGGCAGGGTCGAGAAAAACTGTTTTTT
15	few	NA	TRBV7-2	TRBJ1-3	CASSLRHSSGNTIYF	TGTGCCAGCAGCTTACGTCACAGCTCTGGAAACACCATATATTTT
11	NA	NA	TRBV19	TRBJ2-7	CATTWGNEQYF	TGTGCCACTACGTGGGGGAACGAGCAGTACTTC
15	NA	TRBD2	TRBV5-1	TRBJ2-5	CASSPRLAGDKTQYF	TGCGCCAGCAGCCCCCGACTAGCGGGAGACAAGACCCAGTACTTC
15	few	TRBD2	TRBV12-3/TRBV12-4	TRBJ2-1	CASNLRGLGFNEQFF	TGTGCCAGCAACCTGCGGGGGTTGGGGTTCAATGAGCAGTTCTTC
16	few	NA	TRBV7-2	TRBJ2-7	CASSPRVLYLSYEQYF	TGTGCCAGCAGCCCGCGGGTACTCTACCTCTCCTACGAGCAGTACTTC
16	NA	NA	TRBV5-1	TRBJ1-2	CASSLGQAREKYGYTF	TGCGCCAGCAGCTTGGGGCAGGCAAGAGAGAAGTATGGCTACACCTTC
14	NA	NA	TRBV28	TRBJ1-1	CASRLRRRETEAFF	TGTGCCAGCAGGTTAAGGAGAAGGGAGACTGAAGCTTTCTTT
14	few	NA	TRBV29-1	TRBJ2-5	CSVPRWASQETQYF	TGCAGCGTTCCGAGATGGGCCTCCCAAGAGACCCAGTACTTC
10	once	NA	TRBV6-2/TRBV6-3	TRBJ2-2	CASGLGELFF	TGTGCCAGCGGGCTCGGGGAGCTGTTTTTT
13	few	NA	TRBV29-1	TRBJ2-3	CSLRQYPTDTQYF	TGCAGCTTACGACAGTACCCCACAGATACGCAGTATTTT
21	few	TRBD2	TRBV7-6	TRBJ2-1	CASSFFGDGLAGRNGYNEQFF	TGTGCCAGCAGCTTTTTCGGCGATGGACTAGCGGGCCGCAATGGCTACAATGAGCAGTTCTTC
13	many	TRBD1	TRBV20-1	TRBJ2-7	CSAPHRGTYEQYF	TGCAGTGCTCCCCACAGGGGGACCTACGAGCAGTACTTC
14	few	NA	TRBV20-1	TRBJ2-1	CSARTWVTYNEQFF	TGCAGTGCTCGGACCTGGGTCACCTACAATGAGCAGTTCTTC
14	NA	NA	TRBV6-1	TRBJ2-1	CASSQRVSYNEQFF	TGTGCCAGCAGCCAACGGGTCTCCTACAATGAGCAGTTCTTC
16	NA	NA	TRBV7-2	TRBJ2-2	CASSFSHSRGTGELFF	TGTGCCAGCAGCTTTTCCCACTCCCGGGGCACCGGGGAGCTGTTTTTT
15	many	NA	TRBV15	TRBJ2-2	CATSREGPRTGELFF	TGTGCCACCAGCAGAGAGGGGCCTCGAACCGGGGAGCTGTTTTTT
17	NA	TRBD2	TRBV18	TRBJ2-1	CASSPRGGTSGNNEQFF	TGTGCCAGCTCACCCCGAGGGGGAACTAGCGGGAACAATGAGCAGTTCTTC
16	few	NA	TRBV7-2	TRBJ1-2	CASSSRAGHNSVGYTF	TGTGCCAGCAGCTCGAGAGCAGGGCACAATTCGGTTGGCTACACCTTC
15	NA	TRBD2	TRBV11-2	TRBJ2-1	CASRTSGKKDNEQFF	TGTGCCAGCAGGACTAGCGGGAAGAAGGATAATGAGCAGTTCTTC
15	NA	NA	TRBV21-1	TRBJ1-1	CASSTQDPEDTEAFF	TGTGCCAGCAGCACCCAGGACCCCGAGGACACTGAAGCTTTCTTT
10	many	NA	TRBV29-1	TRBJ1-5	CSVGRQPQHF	TGCAGCGTTGGCAGGCAGCCCCAGCATTTT
15	NA	NA	TRBV27	TRBJ2-1	CASSFLGSNHNEQFF	TGTGCCAGCAGTTTTCTGGGATCTAATCACAATGAGCAGTTCTTC
15	few	NA	TRBV20-1	TRBJ1-2	CSARVPLPENYGYTF	TGCAGTGCTAGAGTGCCCCTCCCTGAAAACTATGGCTACACCTTC
13	few	NA	TRBV2	TRBJ2-5	CASSSGPKETQYF	TGTGCCAGCAGTTCCGGGCCAAAAGAGACCCAGTACTTC
20	NA	NA	TRBV4-3	TRBJ1-2	CASSQDTSGAGPLANYGYTF	TGCGCCAGCAGCCAAGATACATCGGGGGCCGGTCCCTTAGCTAACTATGGCTACACCTTC
16	few	NA	TRBV19	TRBJ1-5	CASSIGGPDSNQPQHF	TGTGCCAGTAGTATTGGAGGTCCAGATAGCAATCAGCCCCAGCATTTT
15	few	TRBD2	TRBV6-5	TRBJ2-7	CASSLWRREHYEQYF	TGTGCCAGCAGTTTGTGGCGGCGGGAGCACTACGAGCAGTACTTC
14	few	NA	TRBV5-5	TRBJ2-7	CASSLVASNDEQYF	TGTGCCAGCAGCTTGGTAGCGTCGAACGACGAGCAGTACTTC
14	few	NA	TRBV7-2	TRBJ2-3	CASSPGSPTDTQYF	TGTGCCAGCAGCCCCGGATCTCCCACAGATACGCAGTATTTT
14	few	NA	TRBV6-2/TRBV6-3	TRBJ1-2	CASSYLAGTDGYTF	TGTGCCAGCAGTTACTTAGCGGGGACGGATGGCTACACCTTC
13	NA	NA	TRBV10-2	TRBJ1-5	CASSEVEDQPQHF	TGCGCCAGCAGTGAGGTGGAGGATCAGCCCCAGCATTTT
15	few	NA	TRBV3-1	TRBJ2-5	CASSQGPVAEETQYF	TGTGCCAGCAGCCAAGGCCCGGTAGCGGAAGAGACCCAGTACTTC
13	few	TRBD2	TRBV29-1	TRBJ2-5	CSSGGYVAETQYF	TGCAGCTCGGGAGGATACGTCGCGGAGACCCAGTACTTC
16	few	TRBD1	TRBV14	TRBJ2-7	CASSQEGDRVPYEQYF	TGTGCCAGCAGCCAAGAAGGGGACAGGGTCCCCTACGAGCAGTACTTC